Listed below are T cell receptor beta chains from one sample, sequenced in a study of control samples from healthy donors and cancer patients. Method: immunoSEQ multiplex PCR; TCRdb's copy keeps in-frame clones and lacks some. Of about 120,000 clones listed, approximately 88% are singletons. The sequenced sample consisted of blood. The source is a man aged 35-49 years in good health. The conserved cysteine and the conserved F or W are not part of the CDR3 here. The listing skips clone size in some rows; elsewhere it reads once, few, many or a size class.

V gene	clone size	J gene	CDR3 protein
TRBV24-1	-	TRBJ2-1	ATSDAEGEVYNEQF
TRBV6-5	-	TRBJ2-7	ASSYRDRGYEQY
TRBV7-2	-	TRBJ2-3	ASSLRDQGSDTQY
TRBV11-3	-	TRBJ2-7	ASSQYRVSTIEQY
TRBV6-6	-	TRBJ2-1	ASRTSGAYNEQF
TRBV19	-	TRBJ1-5	ASRLMNQPQH
TRBV5-8	-	TRBJ1-1	ASSSVGEWTTEAF
TRBV18	-	TRBJ2-7	ASSSEDYTYEQY
TRBV3-1/TRBV3-2	-	TRBJ1-5	ASSQDRVQPQH
TRBV28	-	TRBJ2-1	ASSSPGGGSYNEQF
TRBV2	-	TRBJ1-5	ASSEGVVSNQPQH
TRBV6-5	-	TRBJ1-2	ASSNPGRNYGYT
TRBV3-1/TRBV3-2	-	TRBJ2-3	ASSQRNTQY
TRBV5-1	-	TRBJ2-7	ASSLLGQGPYEQY
TRBV7-2	-	TRBJ2-7	ASSLEVGGAYEQY
TRBV30	-	TRBJ1-1	AWSLRREAF
TRBV9	few	TRBJ2-3	ASNTGTDTQY
TRBV7-9	-	TRBJ2-2	ASSPPGAQNTGELF